The 3 T cell receptor beta chains below all came from one sample that was sequenced in a study of technical replicates of blood from four donors. Sequencing was performed with immunoSEQ multiplex PCR; in TCRdb, only in-frame clones are kept and a portion is missing. The table has about 75,000 clones, 95% to 97% seen once. Source material: T cells isolated from PBMCs. The receptors stem from a human donor in good health.

This chain connects TRBV7-2 to TRBJ1-3, with 7 positions matching TRBD1. Trimming took 5 bases from V and 3 from J; bases not matched to a gene: 7. The CDR3 is 15 residues long. Germline CDR1 is SGHTA and CDR2 is FQGNSA. CDR3 loop: CASSEDREIGNTIYF. For the CDR3, the DNA is TGTGCCAGCAGCGAAGACAGGGAGATTGGAAACACCATATATTTT. Full variable domain (remainder filled in from reference TRBV7-2 and TRBJ1-3): GAGVSQSPSNKVTEKGKDVELRCDPISGHTALYWYRQSLGQGLEFLIYFQGNSAPDKSGLPSDRFSAERTGGSVSTLTIQRTQQEDSAVYLCASSEDREIGNTIYFGEGSWLTVV.

The rearrangement joins TRBV16 to TRBJ1-5; no definite D call. CDR1 is KGHSY, CDR2 FQNENV, per germline. V lost 4 bases and J 8 bases, leaving 15 bases between the germline ends. The CDR3 extends over 14 amino acids. The CDR3 coding sequence is TGTGCCAGCAGCCCCGCTCCCGGGTTCGAGCCCCAGCATTTT. Its translation: CASSPAPGFEPQHF.

V usage is TRBV7-6 and J usage is TRBJ2-3; TRBD2 matches 9 bases. The CDR3 is 17 amino acids. With V trimmed by 3 bases and J by 6 bases, 13 bases remained unmatched. In germline, CDR1 is SGHVS, CDR2 FNYEAQ. CDR3 sequence: CASSLGTSPLIRDTQYF. The CDR3 DNA reads TGTGCCAGCAGCTTGGGGACTAGCCCGCTAATCCGGGATACGCAGTATTTT. The full variable domain, in which reference TRBV7-6 and TRBJ2-3 provide the parts outside the CDR3, is GAGVSQSPRYKVTKRGQDVALRCDPISGHVSLYWYRQALGQGPEFLTYFNYEAQQDKSGLPNDRFSAERPEGSISTLTIQRTEQRDSAMYRCASSLGTSPLIRDTQYFGPGTRLTVL.